The clone carrying this TCR beta chain came up a few times. Its target is unknown. This sample was taken from a study of long-term antiretroviral therapy in people with HIV. At least one PBMC sample before ART and at least two after were required. Germline V gene sequence: CDR1 GTSNPN, CDR2 SVGIG (reference sequence). Trimming cost V 0 bases and J 4 bases, with 7 bases left between them. This CDR3 has 13 amino acids. Points from the study as a whole: Diversity rose after ART but stayed below transplant donor controls.

Run at survey level, the immunoSEQ assay was version v3.0. Assay: immunoSEQ multiplex PCR; the TCRdb copy retains only in-frame clones and omits some. Of 15,000 to 20,000 clones listed, 88% are singletons. The sequences come from unsorted PBMCs, collected approximately 2.3 years before starting antiretroviral therapy. The V call is TRBV30, the J call TRBJ1-5; D remains unclear. The TCR originated in a woman aged 25 to 45 with HIV. As DNA, the CDR3 is TGTGCCTGGAGTGTTCAGGCAAATCAGCCCCAGCATTTT. Protein: CAWSVQANQPQHF.